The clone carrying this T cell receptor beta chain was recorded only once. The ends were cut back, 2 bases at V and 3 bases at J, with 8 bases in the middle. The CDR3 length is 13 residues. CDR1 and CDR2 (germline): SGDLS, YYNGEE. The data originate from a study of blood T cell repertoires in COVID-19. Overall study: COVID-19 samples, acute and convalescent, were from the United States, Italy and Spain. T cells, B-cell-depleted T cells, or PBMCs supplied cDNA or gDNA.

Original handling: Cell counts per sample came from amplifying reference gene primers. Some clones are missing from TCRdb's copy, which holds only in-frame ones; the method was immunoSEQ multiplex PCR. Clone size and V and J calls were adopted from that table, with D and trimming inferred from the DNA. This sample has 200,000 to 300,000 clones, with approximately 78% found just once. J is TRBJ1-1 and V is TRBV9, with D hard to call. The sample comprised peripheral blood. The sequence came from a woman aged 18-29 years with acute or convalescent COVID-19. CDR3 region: CASSVLGDTEAFF. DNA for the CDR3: TGTGCCAGCAGCGTCCTCGGGGACACTGAAGCTTTCTTT.